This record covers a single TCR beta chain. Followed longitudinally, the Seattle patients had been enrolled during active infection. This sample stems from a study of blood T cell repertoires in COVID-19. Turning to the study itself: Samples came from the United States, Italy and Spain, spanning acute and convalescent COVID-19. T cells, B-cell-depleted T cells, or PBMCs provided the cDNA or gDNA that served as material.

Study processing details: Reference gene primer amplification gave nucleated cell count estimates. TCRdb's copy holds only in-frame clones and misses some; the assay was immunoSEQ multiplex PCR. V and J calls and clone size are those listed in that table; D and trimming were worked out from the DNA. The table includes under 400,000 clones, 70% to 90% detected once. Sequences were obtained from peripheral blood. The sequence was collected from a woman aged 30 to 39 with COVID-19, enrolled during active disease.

This chain's CDR3 is CASSFRESYNEQFF. The DNA of the CDR3 is TGTGCCAGCAGCTTCCGGGAATCCTACAATGAGCAGTTCTTC. This rearrangement joins TRBV7-2 to TRBJ2-1, with a tentative D call TRBD2 (5 bases). V was cut by 3 bases and J by 1 base, with 7 bases left in between. The CDR3 contains 14 residues. From germline, CDR1 is SGHTA and CDR2 FQGNSA.